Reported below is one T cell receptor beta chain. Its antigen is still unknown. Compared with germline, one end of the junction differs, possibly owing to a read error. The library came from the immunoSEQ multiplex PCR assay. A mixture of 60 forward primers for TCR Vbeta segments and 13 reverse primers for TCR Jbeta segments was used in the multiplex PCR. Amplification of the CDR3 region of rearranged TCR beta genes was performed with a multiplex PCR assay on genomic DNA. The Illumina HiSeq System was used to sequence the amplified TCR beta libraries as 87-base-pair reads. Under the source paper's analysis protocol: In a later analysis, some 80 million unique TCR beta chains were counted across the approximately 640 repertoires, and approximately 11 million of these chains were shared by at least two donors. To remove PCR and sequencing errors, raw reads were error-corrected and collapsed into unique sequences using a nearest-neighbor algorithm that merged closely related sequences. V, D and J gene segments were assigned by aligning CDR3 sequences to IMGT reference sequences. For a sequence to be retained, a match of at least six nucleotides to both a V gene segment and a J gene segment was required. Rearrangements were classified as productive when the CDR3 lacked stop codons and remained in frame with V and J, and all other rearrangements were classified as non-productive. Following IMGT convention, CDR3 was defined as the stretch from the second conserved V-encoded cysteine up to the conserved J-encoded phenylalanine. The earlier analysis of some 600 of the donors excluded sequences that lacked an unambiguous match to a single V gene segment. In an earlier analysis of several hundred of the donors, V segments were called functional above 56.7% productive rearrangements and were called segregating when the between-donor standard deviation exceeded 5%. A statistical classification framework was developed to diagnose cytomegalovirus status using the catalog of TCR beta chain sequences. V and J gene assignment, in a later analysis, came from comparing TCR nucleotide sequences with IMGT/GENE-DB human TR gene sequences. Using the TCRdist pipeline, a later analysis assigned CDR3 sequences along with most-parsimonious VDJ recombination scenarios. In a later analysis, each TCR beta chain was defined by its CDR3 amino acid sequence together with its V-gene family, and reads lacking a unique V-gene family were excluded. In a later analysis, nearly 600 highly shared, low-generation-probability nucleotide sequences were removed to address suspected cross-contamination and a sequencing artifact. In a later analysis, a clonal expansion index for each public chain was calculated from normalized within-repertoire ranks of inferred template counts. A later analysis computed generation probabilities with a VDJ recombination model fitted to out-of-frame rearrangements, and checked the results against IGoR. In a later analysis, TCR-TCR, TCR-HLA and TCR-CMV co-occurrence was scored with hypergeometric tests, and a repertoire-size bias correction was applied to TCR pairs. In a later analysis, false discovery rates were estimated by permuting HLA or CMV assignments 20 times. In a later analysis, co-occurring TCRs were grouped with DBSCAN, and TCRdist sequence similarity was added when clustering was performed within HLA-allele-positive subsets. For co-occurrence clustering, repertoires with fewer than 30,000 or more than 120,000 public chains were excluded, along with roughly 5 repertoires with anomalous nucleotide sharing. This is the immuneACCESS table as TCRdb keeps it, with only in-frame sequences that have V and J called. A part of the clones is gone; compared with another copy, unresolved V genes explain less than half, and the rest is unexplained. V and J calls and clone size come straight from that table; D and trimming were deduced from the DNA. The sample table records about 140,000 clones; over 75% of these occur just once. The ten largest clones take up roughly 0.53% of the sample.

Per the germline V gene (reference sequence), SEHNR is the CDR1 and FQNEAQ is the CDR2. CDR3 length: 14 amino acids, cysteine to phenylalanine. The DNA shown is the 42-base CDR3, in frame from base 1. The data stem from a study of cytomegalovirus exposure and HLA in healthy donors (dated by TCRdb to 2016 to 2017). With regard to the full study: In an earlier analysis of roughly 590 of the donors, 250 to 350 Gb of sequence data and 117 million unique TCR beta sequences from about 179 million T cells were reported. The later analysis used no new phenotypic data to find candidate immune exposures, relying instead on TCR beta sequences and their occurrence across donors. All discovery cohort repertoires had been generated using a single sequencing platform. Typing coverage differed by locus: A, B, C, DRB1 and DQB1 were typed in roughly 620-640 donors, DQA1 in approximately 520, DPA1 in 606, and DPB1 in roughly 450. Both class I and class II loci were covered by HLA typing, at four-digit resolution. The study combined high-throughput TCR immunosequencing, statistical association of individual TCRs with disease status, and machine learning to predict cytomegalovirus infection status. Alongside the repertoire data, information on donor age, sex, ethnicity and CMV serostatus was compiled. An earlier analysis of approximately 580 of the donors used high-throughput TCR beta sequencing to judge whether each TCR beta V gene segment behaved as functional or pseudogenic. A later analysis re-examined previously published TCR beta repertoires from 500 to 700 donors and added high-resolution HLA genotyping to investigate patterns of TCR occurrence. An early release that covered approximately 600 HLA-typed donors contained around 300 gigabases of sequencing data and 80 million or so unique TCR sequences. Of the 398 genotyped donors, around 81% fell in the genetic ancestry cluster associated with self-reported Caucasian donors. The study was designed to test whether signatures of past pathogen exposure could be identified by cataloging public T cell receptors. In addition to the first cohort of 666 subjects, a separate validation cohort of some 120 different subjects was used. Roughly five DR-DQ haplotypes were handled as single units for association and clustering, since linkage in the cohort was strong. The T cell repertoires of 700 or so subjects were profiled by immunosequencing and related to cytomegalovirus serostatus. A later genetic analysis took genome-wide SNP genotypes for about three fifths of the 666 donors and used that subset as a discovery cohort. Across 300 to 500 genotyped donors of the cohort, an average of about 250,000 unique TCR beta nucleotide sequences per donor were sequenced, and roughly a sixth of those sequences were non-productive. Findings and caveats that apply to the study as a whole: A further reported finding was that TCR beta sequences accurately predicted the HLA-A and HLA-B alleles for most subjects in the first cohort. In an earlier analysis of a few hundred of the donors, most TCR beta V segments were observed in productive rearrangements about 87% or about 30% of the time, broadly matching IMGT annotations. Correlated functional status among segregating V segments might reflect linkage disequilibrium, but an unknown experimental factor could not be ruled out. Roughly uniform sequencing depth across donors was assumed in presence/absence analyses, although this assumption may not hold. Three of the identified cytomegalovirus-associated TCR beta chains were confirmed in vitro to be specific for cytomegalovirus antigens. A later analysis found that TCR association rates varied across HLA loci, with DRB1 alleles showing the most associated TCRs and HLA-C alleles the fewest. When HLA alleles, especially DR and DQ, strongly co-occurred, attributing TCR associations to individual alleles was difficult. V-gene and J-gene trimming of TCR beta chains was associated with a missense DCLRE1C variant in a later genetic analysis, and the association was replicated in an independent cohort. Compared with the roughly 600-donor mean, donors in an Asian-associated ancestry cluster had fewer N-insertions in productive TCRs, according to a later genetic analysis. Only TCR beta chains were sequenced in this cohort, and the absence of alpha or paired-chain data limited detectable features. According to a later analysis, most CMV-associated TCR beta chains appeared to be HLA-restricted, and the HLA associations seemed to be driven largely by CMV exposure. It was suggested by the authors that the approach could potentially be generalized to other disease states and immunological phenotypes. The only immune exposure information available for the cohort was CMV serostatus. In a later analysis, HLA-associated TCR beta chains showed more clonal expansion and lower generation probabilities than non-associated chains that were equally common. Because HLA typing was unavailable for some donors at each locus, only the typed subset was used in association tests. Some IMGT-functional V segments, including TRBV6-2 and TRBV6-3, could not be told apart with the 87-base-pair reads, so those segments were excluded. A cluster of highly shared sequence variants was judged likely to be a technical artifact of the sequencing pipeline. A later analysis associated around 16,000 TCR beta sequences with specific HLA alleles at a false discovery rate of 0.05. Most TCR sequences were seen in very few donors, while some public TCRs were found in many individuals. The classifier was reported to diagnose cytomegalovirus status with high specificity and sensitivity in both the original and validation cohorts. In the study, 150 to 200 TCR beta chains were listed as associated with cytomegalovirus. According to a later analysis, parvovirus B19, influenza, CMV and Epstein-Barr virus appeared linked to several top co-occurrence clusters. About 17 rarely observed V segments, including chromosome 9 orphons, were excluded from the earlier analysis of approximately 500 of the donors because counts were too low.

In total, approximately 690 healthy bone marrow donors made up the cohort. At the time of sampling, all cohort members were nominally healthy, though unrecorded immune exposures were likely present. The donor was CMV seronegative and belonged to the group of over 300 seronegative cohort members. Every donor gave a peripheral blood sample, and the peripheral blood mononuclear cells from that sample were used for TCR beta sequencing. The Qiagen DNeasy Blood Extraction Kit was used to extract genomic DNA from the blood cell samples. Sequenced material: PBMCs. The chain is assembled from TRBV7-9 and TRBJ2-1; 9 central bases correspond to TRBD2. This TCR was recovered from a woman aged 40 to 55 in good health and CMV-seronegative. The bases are TGTGCCAGCAGTTTAGGACTAGCGAGTAATGAGCAGTTCTTC. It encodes CASSLGLASNEQFF.